This T cell receptor (beta chain) was captured by sequencing in a study of shared clonotypes between healthy human individuals. The naive CD8 subset, CD45RO-negative cells positively selected for CCR7, excluded terminally differentiated effector memory CD45RA+ cells. This table comes from immunoSEQ multiplex PCR, and its TCRdb copy is limited to in-frame clones, with some not included. Among some 2.1 million clones, 93% were seen once, and the ten largest hold 1.5% to 2%. V lost 3 bases, J lost 4 bases, and 6 bases lay in between. CDR1 is KGHSH, CDR2 LQKENI, per germline. This CDR3 is 12 amino acids long.

The sample was naive CD8+ T cells from PBMCs. V gene TRBV18 combines with J gene TRBJ2-5; D uncertain. This TCR derives from a man aged 18 to 29 in good health. Some clones in this sample may be carry-over from other donors' samples. For the CDR3, the DNA is TGTGCCAGCTCACCTGATTCAGAGACCCAGTACTTC. Protein sequence: CASSPDSETQYF.